This is a list of T cell receptor beta chains from one sample in a study of cytomegalovirus exposure and HLA in healthy donors. Only in-frame clones appear in the TCRdb table, and some are missing; sequencing was by immunoSEQ multiplex PCR. The sample has about 160,000 clones, over 80% seen once. What was sequenced was PBMCs. These receptors were taken from a human donor in good health. Each CDR3 is given with its conserved first and last residue. The D gene is left open where the match is weak. Expanded clones are given a class, and other clones once, few, many or no size at all.

TRBV27	TRBJ2-7	.	.	CASSLNGPGATYEQYF
TRBV5-4	TRBJ1-6	.	.	CASSLDTNSPLHF
TRBV7-8	.	.	.	CASSPGRAGASYEQYF
TRBV7-2	TRBJ2-7	.	once	CASSLASHSPYEQYF
TRBV6-5	TRBJ1-5	.	.	CASSVRTVNQPQHF
TRBV10-3	TRBJ2-1	TRBD2	.	CAISQTSGVGNEQFF
TRBV2	TRBJ1-5	TRBD1	.	CASGRQGDQPQHF
TRBV29-1	TRBJ2-3	TRBD1	.	CSVVRGTVTDTQYF
TRBV2	TRBJ1-6	.	.	CASSGESPLHF
TRBV5-6	TRBJ2-7	TRBD2	.	CASSPIGAGGYEQYF
TRBV7-2	TRBJ2-5	TRBD1	.	CASSIAGTGQETQYF